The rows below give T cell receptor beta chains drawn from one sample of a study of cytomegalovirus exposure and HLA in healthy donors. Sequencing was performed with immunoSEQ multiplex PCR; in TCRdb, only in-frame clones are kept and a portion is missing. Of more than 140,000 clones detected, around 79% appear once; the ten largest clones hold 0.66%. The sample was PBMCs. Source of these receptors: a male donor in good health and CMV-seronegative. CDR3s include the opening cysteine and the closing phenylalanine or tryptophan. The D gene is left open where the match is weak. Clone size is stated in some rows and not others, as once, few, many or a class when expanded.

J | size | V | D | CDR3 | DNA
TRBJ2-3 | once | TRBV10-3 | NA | CAISDGDLTQYF | TGTGCCATCAGTGACGGAGACCTTACGCAGTATTTT
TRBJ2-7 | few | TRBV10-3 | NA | CAITGGPSSYEQYF | TGTGCCATCACTGGCGGCCCGAGCTCCTACGAGCAGTACTTC
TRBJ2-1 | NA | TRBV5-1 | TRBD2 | CASSSGGYNEQFF | TGCGCCAGCAGCTCGGGGGGTTACAATGAGCAGTTCTTC
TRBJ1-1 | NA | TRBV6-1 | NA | CASSERSQNTEAFF | TGTGCCAGCAGTGAAAGGAGCCAGAACACTGAAGCTTTCTTT
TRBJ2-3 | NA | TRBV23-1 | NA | CARTGCQYF | TGCGCCAGAACAGGTTGCCAGTATTTT
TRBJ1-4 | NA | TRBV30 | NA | CAWSVLGEGNEKLFF | TGTGCCTGGAGTGTTTTAGGGGAGGGTAATGAAAAACTGTTTTTT
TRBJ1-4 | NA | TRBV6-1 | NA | CASSEVVRGLAATNEKLFF | TGTGCCAGCAGTGAAGTTGTAAGGGGACTCGCTGCAACTAATGAAAAACTGTTTTTT
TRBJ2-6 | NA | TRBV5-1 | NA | CASSRQESGANVLTF | TGCGCCAGCAGCAGGCAGGAATCTGGGGCCAACGTCCTGACTTTC
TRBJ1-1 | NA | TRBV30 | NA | CAWSVDRNTEAFF | TGTGCCTGGAGTGTCGACAGGAACACTGAAGCTTTCTTT
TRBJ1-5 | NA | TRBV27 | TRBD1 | CASSYDRGEQPQHF | TGTGCCAGCAGTTACGACAGGGGTGAGCAGCCCCAGCATTTT
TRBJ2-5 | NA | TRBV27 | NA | CASSLSPSPLEQYF | TGTGCCAGCAGTTTATCACCTAGCCCCCTAGAGCAGTACTTC
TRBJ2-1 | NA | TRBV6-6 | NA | CASIGDSVYNEQFF | TGTGCCAGCATAGGGGATTCGGTCTACAATGAGCAGTTCTTC
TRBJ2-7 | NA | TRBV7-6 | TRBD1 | CASSPSTGSTYEQYF | TGTGCCAGCAGCCCGTCGACAGGGTCCACCTACGAGCAGTACTTC
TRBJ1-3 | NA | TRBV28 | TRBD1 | CASSLGQGARGNTIYF | TGTGCCAGCAGTTTGGGGCAGGGGGCGCGTGGAAACACCATATATTTT
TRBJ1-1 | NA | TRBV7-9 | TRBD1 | CSSSSLRDRGGRTEAFF | TGTTCCAGCAGCTCCCTCCGGGACAGGGGTGGGAGGACTGAAGCTTTCTTT
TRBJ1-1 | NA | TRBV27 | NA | CASSLGSGITEAFF | TGTGCCAGCAGTTTAGGATCAGGAATCACTGAAGCTTTCTTT
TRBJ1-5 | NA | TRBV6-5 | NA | CASSYVLQPQHF | TGTGCCAGCAGTTACGTACTCCAGCCCCAGCATTTT
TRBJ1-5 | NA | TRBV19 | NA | CASSMGQGHQPQHF | TGTGCCAGTAGTATGGGTCAGGGCCATCAGCCCCAGCATTTT
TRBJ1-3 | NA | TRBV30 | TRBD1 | CAWSVPGGVSGNTIYF | TGTGCCTGGAGTGTGCCAGGGGGTGTCTCTGGAAACACCATATATTTT
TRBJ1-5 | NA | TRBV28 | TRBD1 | CASSLGQGFRQPQHF | TGTGCCAGCAGTTTGGGACAGGGATTCAGGCAGCCCCAGCATTTT
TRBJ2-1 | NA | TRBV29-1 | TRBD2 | CSVEGGRAGNEQFF | TGCAGCGTTGAAGGTGGGAGGGCCGGGAATGAGCAGTTCTTC
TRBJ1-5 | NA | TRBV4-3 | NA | CASSQDLATPQHF | TGCGCCAGCAGCCAAGATCTAGCAACGCCCCAGCATTTT
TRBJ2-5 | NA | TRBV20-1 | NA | CSGRTQETQYF | TGCAGTGGGAGGACCCAAGAGACCCAGTACTTC
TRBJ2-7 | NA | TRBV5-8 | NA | CASSLQESYEQYF | TGTGCCAGCAGCTTACAGGAATCCTACGAGCAGTACTTC
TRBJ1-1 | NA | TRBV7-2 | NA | CASSLAGSQNTEAFF | TGTGCCAGCAGCTTAGCGGGCAGTCAGAACACTGAAGCTTTCTTT
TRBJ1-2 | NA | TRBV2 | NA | CASITASEQSNYGYTF | TGTGCCAGCATCACGGCGTCGGAACAGTCTAACTATGGCTACACCTTC
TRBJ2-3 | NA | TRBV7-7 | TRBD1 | CASSIQGAGDTQYF | TGTGCCAGCAGCATCCAGGGGGCGGGAGATACGCAGTATTTT
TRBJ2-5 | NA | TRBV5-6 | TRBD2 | CASSWKRTSGGAGAYF | TGTGCCAGCAGCTGGAAGCGGACTAGCGGGGGGGCAGGGGCCTACTTC
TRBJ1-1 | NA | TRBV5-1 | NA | CASSSGWAGSTEAFF | TGCGCCAGCAGCTCCGGTTGGGCAGGGTCCACTGAAGCTTTCTTT
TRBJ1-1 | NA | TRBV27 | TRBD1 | CATRYRGRNTEAFF | TGTGCCACCAGATACAGGGGCCGGAACACTGAAGCTTTCTTT
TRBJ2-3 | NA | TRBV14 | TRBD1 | CASSQGTGRDTQYF | TGTGCCAGCAGCCAAGGGACAGGGAGGGATACGCAGTATTTT
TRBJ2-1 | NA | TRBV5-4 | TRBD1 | CASSKFDRGINYNEQFF | TGTGCCAGCAGCAAGTTCGACAGGGGGATTAACTACAATGAGCAGTTCTTC
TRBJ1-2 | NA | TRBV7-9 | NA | CASSLEGNYGYTF | TGTGCCAGCAGCTTAGAGGGGAACTATGGCTACACCTTC
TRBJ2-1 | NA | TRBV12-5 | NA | CASGLGGGNNEQFF | TGTGCTAGTGGTTTAGGGGGGGGGAACAATGAGCAGTTCTTC
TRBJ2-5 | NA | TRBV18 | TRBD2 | CASSPTGTSGDLETQYF | TGTGCCAGCTCACCCACCGGGACTAGCGGCGACTTGGAGACCCAGTACTTC
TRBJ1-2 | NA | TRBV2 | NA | CAFSQVGAVGGYTF | TGTGCCTTCTCCCAGGTGGGGGCTGTGGGTGGCTACACCTTC
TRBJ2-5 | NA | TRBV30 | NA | CAWSVPLGSSETQYF | TGTGCCTGGAGTGTACCCCTCGGGAGCTCGGAGACCCAGTACTTC
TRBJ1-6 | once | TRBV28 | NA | CASRTGDSPLHF | TGTGCCAGCAGGACAGGTGATTCACCCCTCCACTTT
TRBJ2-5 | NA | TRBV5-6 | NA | CASRGVEETQYF | TGTGCCAGCAGGGGCGTCGAGGAGACCCAGTACTTC
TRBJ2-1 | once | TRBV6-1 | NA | CASSEQGPRYNEQFF | TGTGCCAGCAGTGAACAGGGTCCCCGATACAATGAGCAGTTCTTC
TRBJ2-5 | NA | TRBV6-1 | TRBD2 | CASSEQFSGGVLGQETQYF | TGTGCCAGCAGTGAACAATTTTCGGGGGGGGTCCTGGGACAAGAGACCCAGTACTTC
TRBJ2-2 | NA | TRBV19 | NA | CASSPRRTANTGELFF | TGTGCCAGTAGTCCGCGTAGGACAGCGAACACCGGGGAGCTGTTTTTT
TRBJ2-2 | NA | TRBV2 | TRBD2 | CASGGAGGPTGELFF | TGTGCCAGCGGCGGGGCGGGAGGGCCCACCGGGGAGCTGTTTTTT
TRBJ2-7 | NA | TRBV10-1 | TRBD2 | CASSGNWTRGRYEQYF | TGCGCCAGCAGTGGGAATTGGACTAGGGGCCGGTATGAGCAGTACTTC
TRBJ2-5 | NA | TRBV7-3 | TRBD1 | CASSLTGTGFGETQYF | TGTGCCAGCAGCTTAACAGGGACAGGGTTCGGGGAGACCCAGTACTTC
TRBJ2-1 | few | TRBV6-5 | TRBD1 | CASSWTGNNEQFF | TGTGCCAGCAGCTGGACAGGGAACAATGAGCAGTTCTTC
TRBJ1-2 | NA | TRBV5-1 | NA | CASSAGAGGLYGYTF | TGCGCCAGCAGCGCGGGGGCAGGCGGCCTCTATGGCTACACCTTC